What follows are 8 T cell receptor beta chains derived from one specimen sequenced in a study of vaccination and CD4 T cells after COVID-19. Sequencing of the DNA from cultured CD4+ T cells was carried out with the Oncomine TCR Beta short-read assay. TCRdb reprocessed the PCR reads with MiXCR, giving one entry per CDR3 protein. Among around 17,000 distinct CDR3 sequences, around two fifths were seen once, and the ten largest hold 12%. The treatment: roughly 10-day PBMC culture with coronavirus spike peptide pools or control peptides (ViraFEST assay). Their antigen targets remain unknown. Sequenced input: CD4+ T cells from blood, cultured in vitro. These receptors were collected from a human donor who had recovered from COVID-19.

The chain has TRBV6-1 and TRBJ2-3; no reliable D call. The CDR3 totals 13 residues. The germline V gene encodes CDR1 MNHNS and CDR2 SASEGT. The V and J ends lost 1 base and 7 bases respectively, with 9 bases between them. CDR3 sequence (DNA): TGTGCCAGCAGTGAAGACTTCAGGTATACGCAGTATTTT. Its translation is CASSEDFRYTQYF.

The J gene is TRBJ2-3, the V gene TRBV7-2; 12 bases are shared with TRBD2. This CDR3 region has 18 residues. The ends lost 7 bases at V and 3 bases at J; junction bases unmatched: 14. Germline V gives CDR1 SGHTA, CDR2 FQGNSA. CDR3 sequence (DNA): TGTGCCAGCATTCTTAGGCTAGCGGGAGGGCCGAGGACAGATACGCAGTATTTT. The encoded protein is CASILRLAGGPRTDTQYF.

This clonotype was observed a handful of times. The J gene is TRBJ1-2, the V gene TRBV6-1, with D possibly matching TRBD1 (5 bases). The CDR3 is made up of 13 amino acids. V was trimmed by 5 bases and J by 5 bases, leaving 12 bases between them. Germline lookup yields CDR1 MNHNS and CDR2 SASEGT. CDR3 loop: CASSPMGLYGYTF. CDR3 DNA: TGTGCCAGCAGTCCGATGGGGCTGTATGGCTACACCTTC.

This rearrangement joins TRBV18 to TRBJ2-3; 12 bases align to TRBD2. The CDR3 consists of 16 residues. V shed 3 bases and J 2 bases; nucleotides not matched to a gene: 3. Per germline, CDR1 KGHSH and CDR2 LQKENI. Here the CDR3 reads CASSPGLAGSTDTQYF. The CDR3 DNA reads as TGTGCCAGCTCACCCGGACTAGCGGGGTCCACAGATACGCAGTATTTT. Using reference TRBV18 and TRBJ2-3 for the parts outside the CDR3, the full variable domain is NAGVMQNPRHLVRRRGQEARLRCSPMKGHSHVYWYRQLPEEGLKFMVYLQKENIIDESGMPKERFSAEFPKEGPSILRIQQVVRGDSAAYFCASSPGLAGSTDTQYFGPGTRLTVL.

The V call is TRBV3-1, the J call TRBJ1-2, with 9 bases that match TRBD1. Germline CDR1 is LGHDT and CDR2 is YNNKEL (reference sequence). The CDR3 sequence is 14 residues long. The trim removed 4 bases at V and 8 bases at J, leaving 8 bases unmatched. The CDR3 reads CASSLQGAPRGYTF. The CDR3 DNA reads TGTGCCAGCAGCCTACAGGGGGCCCCTAGAGGCTACACCTTC. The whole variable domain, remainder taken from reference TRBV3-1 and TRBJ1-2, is DTAVSQTPKYLVTQMGNDKSIKCEQNLGHDTMYWYKQDSKKFLKIMFSYNNKELIINETVPNRFSPKSPDKAHLNLHINSLELGDSAVYFCASSLQGAPRGYTFGSGTRLTVV.

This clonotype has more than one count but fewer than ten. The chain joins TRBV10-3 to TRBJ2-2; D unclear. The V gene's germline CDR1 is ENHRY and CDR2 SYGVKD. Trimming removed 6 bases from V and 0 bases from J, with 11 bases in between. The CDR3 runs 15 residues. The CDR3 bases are TGTGCCATCAGCGTGGGTTCAACGAACACCGGGGAGCTGTTTTTT. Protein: CAISVGSTNTGELFF.

CDR3 loop: CASSLGGSNSPLHF. The CDR3 DNA reads TGTGCCAGCAGCTTGGGGGGCTCGAATTCACCCCTCCACTTT. This chain links TRBV5-4 with TRBJ1-6; possibly TRBD1 for D (5 bases). The CDR3 has 14 amino acids. Trimming shortened V by 0 bases and J by 7 bases, and 8 bases separated the two germline ends. Germline CDR1 SGHNT, CDR2 YYREEE (reference sequence).

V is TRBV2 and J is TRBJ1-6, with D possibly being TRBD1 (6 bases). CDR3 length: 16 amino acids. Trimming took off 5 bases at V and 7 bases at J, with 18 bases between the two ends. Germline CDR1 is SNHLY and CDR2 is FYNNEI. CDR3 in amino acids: CASSSAGGGHNSPLHF. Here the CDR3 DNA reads TGTGCCAGCAGTTCCGCCGGGGGGGGGCACAATTCACCCCTCCACTTT.